One sample yielded the 24 T cell receptor beta chains listed below, sequenced in a study of OX40 agonist ivuxolimab in advanced cancers. Assay: immunoSEQ multiplex PCR; the TCRdb copy retains only in-frame clones and omits some. In the table there are 70,000 to 75,000 clones, approximately 82% of which are singletons. The sample here was CD4+ or CD8+ T cells sorted from blood, taken in a trial of the OX40 agonist ivuxolimab. Every receptor here comes from an adult with an advanced solid tumor such as melanoma, head and neck, liver or kidney cancer.

This clone was observed a handful of times. This chain links TRBV7-2 with TRBJ2-7, with 8 bases that match TRBD2. The CDR3 loop spans 13 amino acids. In germline, CDR1 is SGHTA, CDR2 FQGNSA. Losses at the gene ends were 3 bases for V and 4 bases for J; bases not matched to a gene: 2. This chain's CDR3 is CASSFGGRYEQYF. The CDR3 DNA reads TGTGCCAGCAGCTTCGGCGGGAGGTACGAGCAGTACTTC.

This clone has a single count. The V call is TRBV6-6, the J call TRBJ2-7, with 14 bases fitting TRBD2. Germline values: CDR1 MNHNY, CDR2 SVGAGI (reference sequence). The CDR3 contains 15 residues. V trimming: 5 bases; J trimming: 3 bases; junction bases outside the gene matches: 3. The CDR3 loop reads CASSMGLAGVYEQYF. DNA of the CDR3: TGTGCCAGCAGTATGGGACTAGCGGGAGTCTACGAGCAGTACTTC.

V is TRBV29-1 and J is TRBJ2-7; tentatively, D is TRBD1 or TRBD2 (5 bases each). CDR1 is SQVTM, CDR2 ANQGSEA, per germline. The CDR3 runs to 13 residues. V shed 5 bases and J shed 7 bases, with 18 bases lying between them. The CDR3 spells CSVTGTVGWEQYF. The CDR3 DNA sequence: TGCAGCGTTACCGGGACGGTGGGGTGGGAGCAGTACTTC.

The sample holds a few counts of this clone. The chain is built from TRBV7-2 and TRBJ2-7; D possibly matches TRBD1 or TRBD2 (5 bases each). The CDR3 loop spans 15 amino acids. Germline CDR1 and CDR2: SGHTA and FQGNSA. The V and J ends lost 6 bases and 4 bases respectively, with 19 bases between them. In DNA form, the CDR3 reads TGTGCCAGCAGTAAAGAGGGGTGGGCAGCTTACGAGCAGTACTTC. It translates to CASSKEGWAAYEQYF.

The CDR3, as DNA: TGTGCCAGCAGCTTAGCTTTCTTT. It yields the protein CASSLAFF. The J gene is TRBJ1-1, the V gene TRBV5-8, with D uncertain. CDR1 and CDR2 (germline): SGHTS, YDEGEE. This CDR3 comprises 8 residues. V dropped 2 bases and J dropped 10 bases, with 0 bases sitting between them.

The chain uses TRBV7-2 and TRBJ2-1; perhaps TRBD1 as D (5 bases). This CDR3 comprises 13 residues. Germline V gene sequence: CDR1 SGHTA, CDR2 FQGNSA. The V end was cut by 5 bases, the J end by 7 bases, with 12 bases between. CDR3 in DNA: TGTGCCAGCAGCCCCGGAAGGACAAATGAGCAGTTCTTC. It specifies CASSPGRTNEQFF.

The rearrangement links TRBV7-5 to TRBJ2-7; the table's D call TRBD1 went unverified against the DNA. TRBV7-5 is noted as a pseudogene. This CDR3 region has 18 residues. CDR3 region: CARSLPRTVPQKLYEQYF. Written as DNA, the CDR3 is TGTGCCAGATCCTTACCGAGGACAGTTCCCCAAAAACTCTACGAGCAGTACTTC.

The chain is built from TRBV7-9 and TRBJ2-7, with D possibly TRBD2 on 6 matching bases. This CDR3 has 14 amino acids. The V end was cut by 3 bases, the J end by 5 bases, with 14 bases between. Germline assignment: CDR1 SEHNR and CDR2 FQNEAQ (reference sequence). In DNA form, the CDR3 reads TGTGCCAGCAGCTTCGAGGGGAGGAACGACGAGCAGTACTTC. This encodes CASSFEGRNDEQYF.

The CDR3 DNA sequence: TGTGCCAGCAGTTTACCCGGGACGGCCGAGCAGTACTTC. Amino acids: CASSLPGTAEQYF. This chain connects TRBV28 to TRBJ2-7; either TRBD1 or TRBD2 may supply D (5 bases each). Per the germline V gene, CDR1 is MDHEN and CDR2 is SYDVKM. V gave up 2 bases and J gave up 6 bases, with 11 bases separating them. The CDR3 runs to 13 residues. Drawing the rest from reference TRBV28 and TRBJ2-7, the complete variable domain is DVKVTQSSRYLVKRTGEKVFLECVQDMDHENMFWYRQDPGLGLRLIYFSYDVKMKEKGDIPEGYSVSREKKERFSLILESASTNQTSMYLCASSLPGTAEQYFGPGTRLTVT.

This clone was recorded only once. The chain is built from TRBV7-2 and TRBJ2-3, with 10 bases matching TRBD2. J lost 4 bases, V lost 6 bases, and 4 bases had no gene match. The CDR3 consists of 14 residues. Germline CDR1 is SGHTA and CDR2 is FQGNSA. The CDR3 sequence: CASRSGGASDTQYF. The CDR3 DNA follows: TGTGCCAGCAGAAGCGGGGGGGCGTCAGATACGCAGTATTTT.

The chain links TRBV7-9 to TRBJ2-5; 12 bases fit TRBD2. J was trimmed by 0 bases and V by 5 bases; bases with no gene match: 10. Germline-derived CDR1 and CDR2 are SEHNR and FQNEAQ (reference sequence). This CDR3 is 18 amino acids long. In DNA, the CDR3 is TGTGCCAGCAGCCCAGGACTAGCGGGGAGGATGTACCAAGAGACCCAGTACTTC. It yields the protein CASSPGLAGRMYQETQYF.

The gene calls are TRBV27 and TRBJ2-1, with 12 bases aligning to TRBD2. Losses at the gene ends were 5 bases for V and 4 bases for J; bases not matched to a gene: 9. The germline gives CDR1 MNHEY, CDR2 SMNVEV (reference sequence). The CDR3 length is 17 residues. The CDR3 protein is CASSRFGGLAGYNEQFF. Written as DNA, the CDR3 is TGTGCCAGCAGTCGCTTTGGTGGACTAGCGGGGTACAATGAGCAGTTCTTC.

The CDR3 loop reads CASSVWGGLNQPQHF. For the CDR3, the DNA is TGTGCCAGCAGTGTTTGGGGAGGCCTCAATCAGCCCCAGCATTTT. The V gene is TRBV6-1, the J gene TRBJ1-5; D call uncertain. CDR1 and CDR2 (germline): MNHNS, SASEGT. V was pared by 4 bases and J by 3 bases, with 13 bases between. The CDR3 runs to 15 residues.

In its sample, this clone was seen a few times. The chain has TRBV19 and TRBJ2-1; TRBD1 might be the D (6 bases). The CDR3 length is 13 residues. Germline CDR1 LNHDA, CDR2 SQIVND (reference sequence). V was trimmed by 10 bases and J by 5 bases, leaving 15 bases between them. CDR3: CATEDRGHNEQFF. The CDR3 coding sequence is TGTGCCACTGAGGACAGAGGACACAATGAGCAGTTCTTC.

Only one count was recorded for this clone. The V call is TRBV28, the J call TRBJ1-2; 8 bases fit TRBD1. The germline V gene has CDR1 MDHEN and CDR2 SYDVKM. The CDR3 is 15 amino acids. The V gene end was trimmed by 6 bases and the J gene end by 4 bases; junction bases not matched to a gene: 10. As DNA, the CDR3 is TGTGCCAGCAGCCCCGGGACAGGCGAACTCTATGGCTACACCTTC. It codes for CASSPGTGELYGYTF.

The chain uses TRBV6-5 and TRBJ2-1; weak D call: TRBD2 (6 bases). Germline V gene data show CDR1 as MNHEY and CDR2 as SVGAGI. V was pared by 8 bases and J by 0 bases, with 8 bases between. This CDR3 is built from 13 residues. The CDR3 reads CASGGSSYNEQFF. The CDR3 region has the DNA TGTGCCAGCGGGGGGAGCTCCTACAATGAGCAGTTCTTC.

V and J are TRBV7-2 and TRBJ1-1; unclear D gene. The CDR3 contains 11 residues. Germline-derived CDR1 and CDR2 are SGHTA and FQGNSA. With 8 bases removed from V and 0 bases from J, the gap between germline ends came to 4 bases. The CDR3 sequence is CTSGMNTEAFF. Written as DNA, the CDR3 is TGTACCAGCGGAATGAACACTGAAGCTTTCTTT.

The chain couples TRBV10-3 to TRBJ1-6; D is ambiguous. This CDR3 has 14 residues. Trimming removed 5 bases at V and 10 bases at J, with 15 bases between. The germline V gene has CDR1 ENHRY and CDR2 SYGVKD. CDR3 in amino acids: CAISSRESGSPLHF. In DNA, the CDR3 is TGTGCCATCAGTTCCCGGGAATCGGGGTCACCCCTCCACTTT.

The chain is built from TRBV6-1 and TRBJ1-5; D remains ambiguous. This CDR3 contains 12 residues. Germline-derived CDR1 and CDR2 are MNHNS and SASEGT. The V end was cut by 6 bases, the J end by 1 base, with 4 bases between. This chain's CDR3 is CASSDSNQPQHF. CDR3 bases: TGTGCCAGCAGCGACAGCAATCAGCCCCAGCATTTT.

The genes are TRBV28 and TRBJ1-2; possible D gene TRBD1, 6 bases. The CDR3 has 12 residues. Per the germline V gene, CDR1 is MDHEN and CDR2 is SYDVKM. The V and J ends lost 2 bases and 12 bases respectively, with 13 bases between them. DNA of the CDR3: TGTGCCAGCAGTTTAGGGGACACCTGGAACACCTTC. Translating it yields CASSLGDTWNTF.

The chain uses TRBV9 and TRBJ1-5; maybe TRBD1 (6 bases). The CDR3 has 15 amino acids. Trimming shortened V by 4 bases and J by 3 bases, and 14 bases separated the two germline ends. Germline V CDR1 and CDR2: SGDLS, YYNGEE. Written as DNA, the CDR3 is TGTGCCAGCAGCCTAACTGACAGGTCCAATCAGCCCCAGCATTTT. Protein: CASSLTDRSNQPQHF. Full variable domain (rest looked up from reference TRBV9 and TRBJ1-5): DSGVTQTPKHLITATGQRVTLRCSPRSGDLSVYWYQQSLDQGLQFLIQYYNGEERAKGNILERFSAQQFPDLHSELNLSSLELGDSALYFCASSLTDRSNQPQHFGDGTRLSIL.

The V and J genes are TRBV7-8 and TRBJ1-2, with D possibly being TRBD1 (5 bases). The germline V gene has CDR1 SGHVS and CDR2 FQNEAQ. The length of the CDR3 is 14 residues. The V and J ends lost 3 bases and 6 bases respectively, with 14 bases between them. CDR3 sequence reads: CASSLGTGMDGYTF. CDR3 in DNA: TGTGCCAGCAGCTTGGGGACGGGTATGGATGGCTACACCTTC. Based on the CDR3 plus reference TRBV7-8 and TRBJ1-2, the full variable domain is GAGVSQSPRYKVAKRGQDVALRCDPISGHVSLFWYQQALGQGPEFLTYFQNEAQLDKSGLPSDRFFAERPEGSVSTLKIQRTQQEDSAVYLCASSLGTGMDGYTFGSGTRLTVV.

The chain couples TRBV28 to TRBJ2-3, with D tentatively TRBD2 (5 bases). The CDR3 loop spans 15 amino acids. CDR1 MDHEN and CDR2 SYDVKM come from the germline V gene. Trimming took off 2 bases at V and 0 bases at J, with 9 bases between the two ends. CDR3 DNA: TGTGCCAGCAGTTTAGGAGGCGGTAGCACAGATACGCAGTATTTT. It codes for CASSLGGGSTDTQYF. The variable domain in full, completed from reference TRBV28 and TRBJ2-3, reads DVKVTQSSRYLVKRTGEKVFLECVQDMDHENMFWYRQDPGLGLRLIYFSYDVKMKEKGDIPEGYSVSREKKERFSLILESASTNQTSMYLCASSLGGGSTDTQYFGPGTRLTVL.

This clone has more than one count but fewer than ten. The rearrangement uses TRBV7-9 and TRBJ2-7; TRBD1 might be the D (5 bases). CDR1 is SEHNR, CDR2 FQNEAQ, per germline (reference sequence). CDR3 size: 12 residues. V lost 2 bases to trimming and J lost 4 bases, with 6 bases between them. CDR3 region: CASSLPGYEQYF. CDR3 sequence (DNA): TGTGCCAGCAGCTTACCAGGGTACGAGCAGTACTTC.